This T cell receptor (beta chain) appears in the sequencing data of a study of T cells in localized non-small cell lung cancer. The germline V gene encodes CDR1 SGHTA and CDR2 FQGNSA. This CDR3 has 16 residues. V shed 2 bases, J shed 3 bases, and the junction held 8 bases outside the gene matches. Assay used: immunoSEQ multiplex PCR; TCRdb lists only in-frame clones, some missing. The table shows 45,000 or so clones, with around nine tenths occurring only once. This clone was seen just once. The source is a woman aged 40-69 years with stage II lung adenocarcinoma. Specimen: PBMCs, collected before any cancer treatment. This rearrangement joins TRBV7-2 to TRBJ2-3; 7 nucleotides match TRBD2. The CDR3 DNA sequence: TGTGCCAGCAGCTTAAATAGCCGACTAGCAACAGATACGCAGTATTTT. Its protein is CASSLNSRLATDTQYF.